These 26 T cell receptor beta chains were all obtained from the same sample, sequenced in a study of T-cell memory formation after mild COVID-19. TCRdb recomputed calls from the 5' RACE reads with MiXCR, one row per CDR3 protein. The sample has almost 350,000 distinct CDR3 sequences; 20% to 25% are singletons. The sample taken for sequencing was PBMCs or a T cell subset sorted from them (not recorded which). The receptors stem from a man between 18 and 35 years old who had mild COVID-19 (a few samples of this study predate the infection). Cell type and time point are not known.

The chain joins TRBV29-1 to TRBJ1-2; D gene ambiguous. The CDR3 extends over 13 amino acids. The V end was cut by 6 bases, the J end by 3 bases, with 14 bases between. CDR1 and CDR2 (germline): SQVTM, ANQGSEA. CDR3: CSVVPGEDYGYTF. CDR3 nucleotides: TGCAGCGTCGTTCCCGGGGAGGACTATGGCTACACCTTC.

This clonotype was seen more than once but under ten times. The chain combines TRBV18 with TRBJ1-4; D is perhaps TRBD1 (5 bases). The V and J ends lost 3 bases and 3 bases respectively, with 8 bases between them. The germline V gene encodes CDR1 KGHSH and CDR2 LQKENI. The CDR3 spans 14 residues. Written as DNA, the CDR3 is TGTGCCAGCTCACCCGGGGCGGCTAATGAAAAACTGTTTTTT. Encoded protein: CASSPGAANEKLFF. The full variable domain, in which reference TRBV18 and TRBJ1-4 provide the parts outside the CDR3, is NAGVMQNPRHLVRRRGQEARLRCSPMKGHSHVYWYRQLPEEGLKFMVYLQKENIIDESGMPKERFSAEFPKEGPSILRIQQVVRGDSAAYFCASSPGAANEKLFFGSGTQLSVL.

There are a few counts of this clonotype. The chain carries TRBV9 and TRBJ1-1, with no clear D. Germline V gene sequence: CDR1 SGDLS, CDR2 YYNGEE. The CDR3 is 16 residues long. The ends were cut back, 3 bases at V and 0 bases at J, with 15 bases in the middle. CDR3 DNA: TGTGCCAGCAGCGCGGGAGATGACGGCATGAACACTGAAGCTTTCTTT. Protein sequence: CASSAGDDGMNTEAFF.

This clonotype has more than one count but fewer than ten. The chain uses TRBV18 and TRBJ2-7, with 8 positions matching TRBD2. CDR1 is KGHSH, CDR2 LQKENI, per germline. This CDR3 comprises 14 residues. Trimming removed 3 bases from V and 5 bases from J; junction bases left unmatched: 6. The CDR3 DNA sequence: TGTGCCAGCTCACCTTCCAGCGGGGGTGACGAGCAGTACTTC. Encoded protein: CASSPSSGGDEQYF.

The chain employs TRBV30 and TRBJ2-1; 11 bases fit TRBD2. V gave up 3 bases and J gave up 14 bases; unmatched junction bases: 18. CDR3 length equals 16 residues. The germline gives CDR1 GTSNPN, CDR2 SVGIG (reference sequence). The CDR3 is CAWSLLRGTSGGFEFF. In DNA, the CDR3 is TGTGCCTGGAGCCTCCTCAGAGGGACTAGCGGAGGGTTTGAGTTCTTC.

This clonotype showed up just a few times. The chain links TRBV12-3 or TRBV12-4 to TRBJ1-1; TRBD1 might be the D (5 bases). Trimming shortened V by 6 bases and J by 5 bases, and 16 bases separated the two germline ends. The CDR3 runs 14 residues. The CDR3 region is CASSYRGSGTEAFF. The CDR3 DNA sequence: TGTGCCAGCAGCTACCGGGGGTCGGGGACTGAAGCTTTCTTT.

This clonotype was detected ten times or more. The chain has TRBV18 and TRBJ2-2; no clear D gene. Trimming left V 5 bases short and J 3 bases short, with 1 base between. This CDR3 is 11 amino acids long. Looked up from germline, CDR1 is KGHSH and CDR2 is LQKENI. The CDR3 bases are TGTGCCAGCTCAGACACCGGGGAGCTGTTTTTT. This translates into CASSDTGELFF.

V gene TRBV7-6 combines with J gene TRBJ2-5; 7 bases align to TRBD2. This CDR3 contains 15 residues. Germline CDR1 is SGHVS and CDR2 is FNYEAQ. After removal of 2 bases from V and 5 bases from J, the junction contained 8 bases not matched to a gene. CDR3 sequence (DNA): TGTGCCAGCAGCTTAACTAGCGAGGGTTGGGAGACCCAGTACTTC. Protein sequence: CASSLTSEGWETQYF.

This chain joins TRBV11-2 and TRBJ2-3; 7 bases are a match to TRBD2. Trimming removed 1 base from V and 0 bases from J; junction bases left unmatched: 4. Germline CDR1 reads SGHAT; CDR2 reads FQNNGV. The CDR3 runs 16 residues. The CDR3 DNA reads TGTGCCAGCAGCTTAGTACTAGCGACTAGCACAGATACGCAGTATTTT. Protein: CASSLVLATSTDTQYF.

The chain is built from TRBV12-3 or TRBV12-4 and TRBJ2-3, with D hard to call. V shed 5 bases and J shed 6 bases, with 12 bases lying between them. CDR3 length equals 13 residues. For the CDR3, the DNA is TGTGCCAGCAGTCCGTGGACCGGGGATACGCAGTATTTT. Its translation: CASSPWTGDTQYF.

The chain has TRBV15 and TRBJ2-3; 8 positions agree with TRBD1. This CDR3 comprises 15 residues. V gave up 4 bases and J gave up 2 bases; unmatched junction bases: 5. Germline assignment: CDR1 LNHNV and CDR2 YYDKDF (reference sequence). The CDR3 bases are TGTGCCACCAGCAAGGACAGGGTGTCCACAGATACGCAGTATTTT. Protein: CATSKDRVSTDTQYF.

This clonotype showed up just a few times. CDR3 bases: TGTGCCAGCAGCGCGACTAGCGGCCTCAACGGCGGGGAGCTGTTTTTT. It yields the protein CASSATSGLNGGELFF. This chain joins TRBV7-2 and TRBJ2-2; 9 bases fit TRBD2. V was clipped by 5 bases and J by 7 bases; unmatched bases: 11. Per germline, CDR1 SGHTA and CDR2 FQGNSA. The CDR3 spans 16 residues.

The chain has TRBV4-2 and TRBJ1-1; 7 bases align to TRBD1. The germline gives CDR1 LGHNA, CDR2 YNFKEQ. The CDR3 has 13 amino acids. J lost 11 bases, V lost 1 base, and 7 bases had no gene match. The CDR3 protein is CASSQGTGAWAFF. In DNA form, the CDR3 reads TGTGCCAGCAGCCAAGGTACAGGGGCATGGGCTTTCTTT.

CDR3 sequence: CASSQVPTSGGQNTGELFF. The CDR3, as DNA: TGCGCCAGCAGCCAAGTCCCGACTAGCGGGGGGCAGAACACCGGGGAGCTGTTTTTT. This chain joins TRBV4-3 and TRBJ2-2; 13 bases are shared with TRBD2. This CDR3 region has 19 residues. CDR1 LGHNA and CDR2 YSLEER come from the germline V gene. After removal of 1 base from V and 1 base from J, the junction contained 6 bases not matched to a gene.

This clonotype was seen more than once but under ten times. The genes are TRBV5-1 and TRBJ1-5; no clear D gene. This CDR3 spans 13 amino acids. Germline CDR1 SGHRS, CDR2 YFSETQ. V was trimmed by 7 bases and J by 3 bases, leaving 11 bases between them. CDR3 amino acids: CASAKGDNQPQHF. The DNA of the CDR3 is TGCGCCAGCGCAAAAGGAGACAATCAGCCCCAGCATTTT. Complete variable domain (other parts from reference TRBV5-1 and TRBJ1-5): KAGVTQTPRYLIKTRGQQVTLSCSPISGHRSVSWYQQTPGQGLQFLFEYFSETQRNKGNFPGRFSGRQFSNSRSEMNVSTLELGDSALYLCASAKGDNQPQHFGDGTRLSIL.

The V and J genes are TRBV18 and TRBJ2-7, with TRBD1 matching 7 bases. The length of the CDR3 is 15 residues. J lost 6 bases, V lost 2 bases, and 10 bases had no gene match. The germline V gene encodes CDR1 KGHSH and CDR2 LQKENI. The CDR3 DNA sequence: TGTGCCAGCTCACCAACTACAGTACAGGGGATCGAGCAGTACTTC. Its protein product is CASSPTTVQGIEQYF. The full variable domain, rest sourced from reference TRBV18 and TRBJ2-7, is NAGVMQNPRHLVRRRGQEARLRCSPMKGHSHVYWYRQLPEEGLKFMVYLQKENIIDESGMPKERFSAEFPKEGPSILRIQQVVRGDSAAYFCASSPTTVQGIEQYFGPGTRLTVT.

The gene calls are TRBV4-3 and TRBJ2-3; no clear D. Per the germline V gene, CDR1 is LGHNA and CDR2 is YSLEER. The length of the CDR3 is 16 residues. Trimming removed 0 bases from V and 2 bases from J, with 12 bases in between. The CDR3 DNA reads TGCGCCAGCAGCCAAGATCTCGGGCAGCCCACAGATACGCAGTATTTT. Translation gives CASSQDLGQPTDTQYF.

The J gene is TRBJ1-1, the V gene TRBV11-2; TRBD1 aligns across 7 bases. The CDR3 sequence is 15 residues long. Germline values: CDR1 SGHAT, CDR2 FQNNGV. The J segment lost 4 bases and the V segment lost 1 base, leaving 6 bases of the junction unmatched. The CDR3 nucleotides read TGTGCCAGCAGCTTAGGGGAAGGGGGCGGCACTGAAGCTTTCTTT. It yields the protein CASSLGEGGGTEAFF.

In this sample, this clonotype turned up many times. This chain links TRBV4-3 with TRBJ2-2; the D gene is possibly TRBD2 (6 bases). Trimming left V 2 bases short and J 7 bases short, with 38 bases between. CDR1 and CDR2 (germline): LGHNA, YSLEER. This CDR3 is 23 amino acids long. For the CDR3, the DNA is TGCGCCAGCAGCCAAAAATTACCCCTGGCCACCTCTCCAGGGAGGTTAACGGGCGGGGAGCTGTTTTTT. It codes for CASSQKLPLATSPGRLTGGELFF.

This clonotype appeared a few times. The chain uses TRBV20-1 and TRBJ1-2; D might be TRBD1 (5 bases). Germline assignment: CDR1 DFQATT and CDR2 SNEGSKA (reference sequence). Trimming took 6 bases from V and 4 from J, leaving 18 bases between them. The CDR3 loop spans 14 amino acids. The CDR3 DNA sequence: TGCAGTGCGGGACCGGGACTATTTGGCTATGGCTACACCTTC. Translated: CSAGPGLFGYGYTF.

The chain combines TRBV7-8 with TRBJ2-1; 14 bases match TRBD2. Per germline, CDR1 SGHVS and CDR2 FQNEAQ. The V segment lost 3 bases and the J segment 9 bases; nucleotides outside the gene matches: 7. The CDR3 runs to 16 residues. The CDR3 loop reads CASSLSTSGGAAEQFF. The CDR3, as DNA: TGTGCCAGCAGCTTGTCGACTAGCGGGGGGGCGGCTGAGCAGTTCTTC.

This clonotype was detected only a few times. This chain links TRBV20-1 with TRBJ2-5; possibly TRBD2 for D (6 bases). CDR1 DFQATT and CDR2 SNEGSKA come from the germline V gene (reference sequence). Trimming removed 0 bases at V and 2 bases at J, with 13 bases between. CDR3 length: 15 amino acids. CDR3 protein: CSARDPGREQETQYF. The CDR3 nucleotides are TGCAGTGCTAGAGATCCCGGGAGAGAACAAGAGACCCAGTACTTC.

Regarding this clonotype: The conserved final phenylalanine or tryptophan is absent from the CDR3, which likely points to a read error. The limits of the CDR3 on the DNA are not certain, so only TCRdb's listed CDR3 is given. V usage is TRBV4-3 and J usage is TRBJ1-2. The CDR3 has 10 amino acids, counting both end residues. Looked up from germline, CDR1 is LGHNA and CDR2 is YSLEER. The CDR3 sequence: CASSQDNWPR.

This clonotype was recorded a few times. This chain links TRBV7-9 with TRBJ2-7, with D maybe TRBD2 (5 bases). V was pared by 1 base and J by 6 bases, with 10 bases between. Germline values: CDR1 SEHNR, CDR2 FQNEAQ (reference sequence). The CDR3 loop spans 13 amino acids. The CDR3 DNA is TGTGCCAGCAGCTTAGTAGGGAGTACCGAGCAGTACGTC. Protein: CASSLVGSTEQYV.

The chain carries TRBV7-6 and TRBJ2-5; the D is unclear. This CDR3 region has 16 residues. V lost 1 base and J 7 bases, leaving 19 bases between the germline ends. Germline V lookup: CDR1 SGHVS, CDR2 FNYEAQ. CDR3 nucleotides: TGTGCCAGCAGCTTAGTATATTTGGGGTTGGAAGGGACCCAGTACTTC. Encoded protein: CASSLVYLGLEGTQYF.

This clonotype was observed a few times. The chain links TRBV7-9 to TRBJ1-1; TRBD1 is a possible D gene (6 bases). CDR3 length: 15 residues. The germline gives CDR1 SEHNR, CDR2 FQNEAQ (reference sequence). V was pared by 5 bases and J by 3 bases, with 16 bases between. CDR3 loop: CASSPAGGAYTEAFF. In nucleotides, the CDR3 is TGTGCCAGCAGCCCTGCGGGGGGCGCGTACACTGAAGCTTTCTTT.